This TCR beta chain was found in a study of cytomegalovirus exposure and HLA in healthy donors. Use of 60 Vbeta and 13 Jbeta primers characterized the PCR. Profiled with immunoSEQ multiplex PCR; TCRdb holds only in-frame clones, not every one. The table lists over 95,000 clones, about 74% of them singletons. Germline CDR1 GTSNPN, CDR2 SVGIG (reference sequence). The CDR3 contains 15 residues. V gave up 2 bases and J gave up 2 bases, with 15 bases separating them. As for this clone: Its specificity is not known.

Study results and caveats: Beyond CMV serostatus, there was no information to go on about immune exposure.

The source of this sequence is a female donor in good health and CMV-seronegative. This sequence joins TRBV30 and TRBJ1-1; perhaps TRBD1 as D (6 bases). Sequencing was done on a sample of PBMCs. This CDR3 reads CAWSTLRTANTEAFF. The CDR3, as DNA: TGTGCCTGGAGTACCCTAAGGACAGCTAACACTGAAGCTTTCTTT.